One and the same sample provided the 14 T cell receptor beta chains below, sequenced in a study of human T cells and chemical hapten exposure. From the RACE reads, TCRdb called clonotypes with MiXCR, one entry per CDR3 protein. The data hold approximately 74,000 distinct CDR3 sequences, with about 31% observed a single time. Regarding time point: patch test 1, 2 weeks after DPC sensitization. Treatment defined: therapeutic diphenylcyclopropenone sensitization with weekly scalp DPC. Sequencing used whole blood, obtained in connection with sensitization to the hapten diphenylcyclopropenone (DPC). These receptors all come from a man between 40 and 49 years old with alopecia areata. Some clones in this sample may be carry-over from other donors' samples.

On this clonotype: One end of the junction varies from germline; a read error may be responsible. The rearrangement uses TRBV7-3 and TRBJ2-1; 9 positions match TRBD2. Germline V gene lookup returns CDR1 SGHTA and CDR2 FQGTGA. This CDR3 is built from 18 residues. The CDR3 here is CVSSPRLAGPSSYNEQFF. For the CDR3, the DNA is TGTGTCAGCAGCCCCCGCCTAGCGGGACCAAGCTCCTACAATGAGCAGTTCTTC.

This clonotype was observed a few times. The V call is TRBV27, the J call TRBJ2-3; 9 nucleotides line up with TRBD2. Germline CDR1 and CDR2: MNHEY and SMNVEV (reference sequence). V shed 11 bases, J shed 1 base, and the junction held 10 bases outside the gene matches. This CDR3 has 15 residues. CDR3 sequence (DNA): TGTGCCTCAGCTTCACCTAGCGGGGGCACAGATACGCAGTATTTT. Translation: CASASPSGGTDTQYF.

The chain has TRBV13 and TRBJ2-7; D is ambiguous. This CDR3 has 13 amino acids. Germline V gene lookup returns CDR1 PRHDT and CDR2 FYEKMQ (reference sequence). The germline V and J ends were trimmed by 6 bases and 5 bases, with 14 bases remaining between them. In DNA, the CDR3 is TGTGCCAGCAGAAGGCCAGATGAAGACGAGCAGTACTTC. It codes for CASRRPDEDEQYF.

The J gene is TRBJ2-7, the V gene TRBV7-8; no definite D call. CDR3 length equals 13 residues. The V and J ends lost 2 bases and 4 bases respectively, with 9 bases between them. Germline V gene data show CDR1 as SGHVS and CDR2 as FQNEAQ. The CDR3 protein is CASSLMASYEQYF. Written as DNA, the CDR3 is TGTGCCAGCAGCTTAATGGCGAGTTACGAGCAGTACTTC.

This clonotype was counted only a few times. The chain uses TRBV7-2 and TRBJ1-3; D unclear. The CDR3 consists of 14 residues. In germline, CDR1 is SGHTA, CDR2 FQGNSA. V was shortened by 5 bases and J by 9 bases, with 17 bases between the two germline ends. CDR3 protein: CASSGLRSASTIYF. The DNA for the CDR3 is TGTGCCAGCAGCGGACTTAGGTCAGCAAGCACCATATATTTT.

The chain links TRBV3-1 to TRBJ2-1; TRBD2 matches at 7 bases. Germline lookup yields CDR1 LGHDT and CDR2 YNNKEL (reference sequence). Losses at the gene ends were 1 base for V and 7 bases for J; bases not matched to a gene: 7. The CDR3 sequence is 15 residues long. CDR3 DNA: TGTGCCAGCAGCCAAGGAGGGACTAAAGCTAATGAGCAGTTCTTC. Its protein product is CASSQGGTKANEQFF.

Only a few counts were recorded for this clonotype. V usage is TRBV4-1 and J usage is TRBJ1-1; TRBD1 is a possible D gene (5 bases). The germline gives CDR1 MGHRA, CDR2 YSYEKL. CDR3 length: 13 amino acids. V was trimmed by 5 bases and J by 4 bases, leaving 11 bases between them. The CDR3 sequence is CASSKGDGTEAFF. CDR3 sequence (DNA): TGCGCCAGCAGCAAAGGGGACGGCACTGAAGCTTTCTTT.

This chain links TRBV12-3 or TRBV12-4 with TRBJ2-2; no definite D call. The length of the CDR3 is 15 residues. Trimming left V 7 bases short and J 5 bases short, with 17 bases between. Here the CDR3 reads CASTLWPELTGELFF. CDR3 DNA: TGTGCCAGCACCCTGTGGCCGGAATTGACCGGGGAGCTGTTTTTT.

This clonotype showed up just a few times. This chain connects TRBV20-1 to TRBJ2-1, with TRBD2 identical over 7 bases. Germline V gene sequence: CDR1 DFQATT, CDR2 SNEGSKA (reference sequence). The CDR3 extends over 19 amino acids. V shed 3 bases and J 0 bases; nucleotides not matched to a gene: 17. CDR3 residues: CSARGGWASGASSYNEQFF. The CDR3 DNA reads TGCAGTGCTAGGGGTGGGTGGGCTAGCGGAGCGAGCTCCTACAATGAGCAGTTCTTC.

The rearrangement uses TRBV20-1 and TRBJ2-3; D is tentatively TRBD1 or TRBD2 (5 bases each). V lost 0 bases and J lost 1, with 14 bases in between. CDR3 length equals 16 residues. Germline assignment: CDR1 DFQATT and CDR2 SNEGSKA (reference sequence). CDR3 coding DNA: TGCAGTGCTAGAGATCAGATTGGGGGTGGCACAGATACGCAGTATTTT. As protein: CSARDQIGGGTDTQYF.

This clonotype showed up just a few times. V and J are TRBV7-6 and TRBJ2-7, with 8 bases identical to TRBD1. The CDR3 spans 14 residues. V shed 5 bases, J shed 2 bases, and the junction held 5 bases outside the gene matches. Germline loops: CDR1 SGHVS, CDR2 FNYEAQ. The CDR3 reads CASSPGQGAYEQYF. The CDR3 nucleotides read TGTGCCAGCAGCCCCGGACAGGGCGCCTACGAGCAGTACTTC.

A few counts support this clonotype. The rearrangement uses TRBV28 and TRBJ2-7, with D possibly being TRBD1 or TRBD2 (5 bases each). This CDR3 spans 19 amino acids. The germline V gene has CDR1 MDHEN and CDR2 SYDVKM. V was shortened by 4 bases and J by 2 bases, with 27 bases between the two germline ends. This CDR3 reads CASSSKPGGRGRAAYEQYF. The CDR3 DNA reads TGTGCCAGCAGTTCGAAACCTGGAGGTCGGGGCCGGGCCGCCTACGAGCAGTACTTC.

Only a few counts were recorded for this clonotype. The gene calls are TRBV7-9 and TRBJ2-5, with unresolved D. The CDR3 is made up of 12 amino acids. Germline assignment: CDR1 SEHNR and CDR2 FQNEAQ (reference sequence). With 2 bases removed from V and 2 bases from J, the gap between germline ends came to 3 bases. The CDR3 protein is CASSLTQETQYF. The CDR3 region has the DNA TGTGCCAGCAGCTTAACACAAGAGACCCAGTACTTC.

J is TRBJ2-1 and V is TRBV6-2 or TRBV6-3; 11 bases line up with TRBD2. Trimming cost V 5 bases and J 5 bases; bases outside gene matches: 8. The CDR3 consists of 16 residues. CDR1 and CDR2 from the germline V gene are MNHEY and SVGEGT. CDR3 in amino acids: CASSDLLAGEHNEQFF. CDR3 DNA sequence: TGTGCCAGCAGTGACTTACTAGCGGGGGAACACAATGAGCAGTTCTTC.